These T cell receptor beta chains were read from a single sample in a study of cytomegalovirus exposure and HLA in healthy donors. Generated by immunoSEQ multiplex PCR, the TCRdb table keeps only in-frame clones and is missing some. The sample records approximately 160,000 clones, about 71% being singletons. Input material: PBMCs. Every receptor here comes from a woman in her 40s in good health and CMV-seropositive. Each CDR3 is given with its conserved first and last residue. The D gene is left open where the match is weak. Some rows mark clone size as missing; the rest say once, few, many or name a class of expanded clone.

length	size	D	V	J	DNA	CDR3
14	-	-	TRBV6-5	TRBJ1-1	TGTGCCAGCAGTTACATAAACATGAACACTGAAGCTTTCTTT	CASSYINMNTEAFF
15	-	TRBD2	TRBV7-6	TRBJ2-1	TGTGCCAGCAGCTTAATAGCGGGGGGGCCGGGTGAGCAGTTCTTC	CASSLIAGGPGEQFF
15	-	-	TRBV27	TRBJ2-3	TGTGCCAGCACATCGGCGGGGACAGACACAGATACGCAGTATTTT	CASTSAGTDTDTQYF
19	-	-	TRBV27	TRBJ1-4	TGTGCCAGCAGTTACCTAACGGGTTTTTTTCATCCAACTAATGAAAAACTGTTTTTT	CASSYLTGFFHPTNEKLFF
16	-	TRBD1	TRBV4-1	TRBJ1-2	TGCGCCAGCAGCCAAGATCTTCGACAGGGGGCGGAAGGCTACACCTTC	CASSQDLRQGAEGYTF
15	-	-	TRBV9	TRBJ2-5	TGTGCCAGCAGCGTAGTAGCACACCCAGGGGAGACCCAGTACTTC	CASSVVAHPGETQYF
13	-	-	TRBV7-2	TRBJ1-1	TGTGCCAGCAGCGCCGACAGGAACACTGAAGCTTTCTTT	CASSADRNTEAFF
14	-	-	TRBV29-1	TRBJ2-5	TGCAGCGTTAGCCCACAGAACCAGCAAGAGACCCAGTACTTC	CSVSPQNQQETQYF
14	-	TRBD1	TRBV5-8	TRBJ1-6	TGTGCCAGCAGCCGGACAGGGATCGATTCACCCCTCCACTTT	CASSRTGIDSPLHF
15	-	-	TRBV4-3	TRBJ1-2	TGCGCCAGCAGCCAAGAGCGGACTTTTAACTATGGCTACACCTTC	CASSQERTFNYGYTF
13	-	TRBD1	TRBV27	TRBJ2-1	TGTGCCAGCAGTACGACAGGGATCGGGGAGCAGTTCTTC	CASSTTGIGEQFF
13	-	-	TRBV15	TRBJ2-7	TGTGCCACCAGCAGAGTTCCGGACATAGAGCAGTACTTC	CATSRVPDIEQYF
13	-	TRBD1	TRBV5-4	TRBJ1-2	TGTGCCAGCAGCTGGCAGGGGGCGGGCGGCTACACCTTC	CASSWQGAGGYTF
15	-	TRBD2	TRBV19	TRBJ2-5	TGTGCCAGTAGTAAAAACGGGGCGGGAGAGGAGACCCAGTACTTC	CASSKNGAGEETQYF
15	-	TRBD2	TRBV18	TRBJ2-7	TGTGCCAGCTCACCACTTGAAGCGGGAGTGTTCGAGCAGTACTTC	CASSPLEAGVFEQYF
16	-	-	TRBV4-1	TRBJ2-6	TGCGCCAGCAGCCCCATCCCAGGGTCTGGGGCCAACGTCCTGACTTTC	CASSPIPGSGANVLTF
16	-	TRBD2	TRBV7-2	TRBJ2-1	TGTGCCAGCAGCCGTCAGACTAGCGGGAGTAGCAATGAGCAGTTCTTC	CASSRQTSGSSNEQFF
14	-	TRBD1	TRBV10-3	TRBJ1-2	TGTGCCATCAACCCACAGGGGATTAACTATGGCTACACCTTC	CAINPQGINYGYTF
13	-	TRBD1	TRBV6-5	TRBJ2-5	TGTGCCAGCCGGACAGGGGCTAGGGAGACCCAGTACTTC	CASRTGARETQYF
15	-	-	TRBV5-6	TRBJ1-6	TGTGCCAGCAGCCGGGGTGGGAGTCCGAGGGCACCCCTCCACTTT	CASSRGGSPRAPLHF
15	few	-	TRBV28	TRBJ2-7	TGTGCCAGCAGCCGCCAGGAGCGGCCAAGGGGGGAGCAGTACTTC	CASSRQERPRGEQYF
12	-	TRBD2	TRBV6-5	TRBJ2-7	TGTGCCAGCACGGGGGGGAGGGACGAGCAGTACTTC	CASTGGRDEQYF
15	-	-	TRBV5-4	TRBJ2-6	TGTGCCAGCAGCTTGGCGACACCTGGGGCCAACGTCCTGACTTTC	CASSLATPGANVLTF
12	-	-	TRBV28	TRBJ1-2	TGTGCCAGCAGTTTTCAGTACTATGGCTACACCTTC	CASSFQYYGYTF
14	-	TRBD2	TRBV18	TRBJ2-3	TGTGCCAGCTCACGGACTAGCGGGGGAGATACGCAGTATTTT	CASSRTSGGDTQYF
16	-	-	TRBV11-2	TRBJ2-3	TGTGCCAGCAGCCGCGCTAGCGTCTCTTGGAGAGATACGCAGTATTTT	CASSRASVSWRDTQYF
16	-	TRBD1	TRBV4-1	TRBJ2-1	TGCGCCAGCAGCCAATCCCTGACAGGGGGCGCTTCTGGTCAGTTCTTC	CASSQSLTGGASGQFF
15	-	-	TRBV5-5	TRBJ2-3	TGTGCCAGCAGCTTGGCCCTGTTCCTCGGGGATACGCAGTATTTT	CASSLALFLGDTQYF
13	-	-	TRBV7-2	TRBJ2-1	TGTGCCAGCAGTCAAACAGGGATCAATGAGCAGTTCTTC	CASSQTGINEQFF
10	few	-	TRBV6-4	TRBJ1-5	TGTGCCCGGACTAATCAGCCCCAGCATTTT	CARTNQPQHF
13	-	-	TRBV27	TRBJ1-4	TGTGCCAGCAGTTTATGGGGAGATGAAAAACTGTTTTTT	CASSLWGDEKLFF
15	few	-	TRBV6-5	TRBJ2-5	TGTGCCAGCAGTTACGAGGCGGGGTACCAAGAGACCCAGTACTTC	CASSYEAGYQETQYF
15	-	-	TRBV6-1	TRBJ1-2	TGTGCCAGCAGTGAGAGGGGGGGGTTCCACTATGGCTACACCTTC	CASSERGGFHYGYTF
16	-	-	TRBV15	TRBJ1-4	TGTGCCACCAGCAGAGATGGGGGCAGGCGTAATGAAAAACTGTTTTTT	CATSRDGGRRNEKLFF
14	-	-	TRBV7-2	TRBJ1-5	TGTGCCAGCAGCTTAGAGTTGGCAAATCAGCCCCAGCATTTT	CASSLELANQPQHF
14	-	TRBD1	TRBV6-5	TRBJ1-2	TGTGCCAGCAGTCAATCGGGACAGGAAAGTGGCTACACCTTC	CASSQSGQESGYTF
13	-	TRBD2	TRBV10-3	TRBJ2-7	TGTGCCATCAGAGGACTAGCGGGAGAAGAGCAGTACTTC	CAIRGLAGEEQYF
17	-	TRBD2	TRBV4-2	TRBJ2-5	TGTGCCAGCAGCCAAGGACTAGCGGGAGGGCTGGGGGAGACCCAGTACTTC	CASSQGLAGGLGETQYF
17	-	TRBD2	TRBV4-3	TRBJ2-3	TGCGCCAGCAGCCAAGATATGGCTAGCGGGGATTCAGATACGCAGTATTTT	CASSQDMASGDSDTQYF
15	few	-	TRBV5-1	TRBJ1-5	TGCGCCAGCAGCAGACACGGGGAACTCAATCAGCCCCAGCATTTT	CASSRHGELNQPQHF
15	-	-	TRBV6-5	TRBJ1-4	TGTGCCAGCAACACCAACAGGGATGTGAATGAAAAACTGTTTTTT	CASNTNRDVNEKLFF
12	-	-	TRBV5-4	TRBJ2-3	TGTGCCAGCAGCTTGGCTAGAGATACGCAGTATTTT	CASSLARDTQYF
14	-	-	TRBV9	TRBJ2-7	TGTGCCAGCAGCGTCCGGGACAATACCTACGAGCAGTACTTC	CASSVRDNTYEQYF
12	few	-	TRBV7-2	TRBJ1-1	TGTGCCAGCAGCTTAGGCGGGGATGACGCTTTCTTT	CASSLGGDDAFF
12	-	-	TRBV29-1	TRBJ2-1	TGCAGCGTGCGACTAGGAGCCAATGAGCAGTTCTTC	CSVRLGANEQFF
17	few	TRBD2	TRBV10-3	TRBJ2-4	TGTGCCATCAGTGAACCGGGACTAGCGGGGGCGGTAAACATTCAGTACTTC	CAISEPGLAGAVNIQYF
15	-	-	TRBV28	TRBJ1-1	TGTGCCAGCAGTCAAGGACAGTTTTGGGACACTGAAGCTTTCTTT	CASSQGQFWDTEAFF
15	once	-	TRBV28	TRBJ1-5	TGTGCCACCAACTGGGGGGGCCGGAGCAATCAGCCCCAGCATTTT	CATNWGGRSNQPQHF
15	-	-	TRBV4-1	TRBJ1-3	TGCGCCAGCAGCCAAAGCGGTCACTCTGGAAACACCATATATTTT	CASSQSGHSGNTIYF
18	few	TRBD2	TRBV5-4	TRBJ2-1	TGTGCCAGCAGCTTGGAACTAGCGGGGAGACACTCCTACAATGAGCAGTTCTTC	CASSLELAGRHSYNEQFF
17	-	-	TRBV12-5	TRBJ2-6	TGTGCTAGTGGTTTGGGGGGACTCATCTCTGGGGCCAACGTCCTGACTTTC	CASGLGGLISGANVLTF